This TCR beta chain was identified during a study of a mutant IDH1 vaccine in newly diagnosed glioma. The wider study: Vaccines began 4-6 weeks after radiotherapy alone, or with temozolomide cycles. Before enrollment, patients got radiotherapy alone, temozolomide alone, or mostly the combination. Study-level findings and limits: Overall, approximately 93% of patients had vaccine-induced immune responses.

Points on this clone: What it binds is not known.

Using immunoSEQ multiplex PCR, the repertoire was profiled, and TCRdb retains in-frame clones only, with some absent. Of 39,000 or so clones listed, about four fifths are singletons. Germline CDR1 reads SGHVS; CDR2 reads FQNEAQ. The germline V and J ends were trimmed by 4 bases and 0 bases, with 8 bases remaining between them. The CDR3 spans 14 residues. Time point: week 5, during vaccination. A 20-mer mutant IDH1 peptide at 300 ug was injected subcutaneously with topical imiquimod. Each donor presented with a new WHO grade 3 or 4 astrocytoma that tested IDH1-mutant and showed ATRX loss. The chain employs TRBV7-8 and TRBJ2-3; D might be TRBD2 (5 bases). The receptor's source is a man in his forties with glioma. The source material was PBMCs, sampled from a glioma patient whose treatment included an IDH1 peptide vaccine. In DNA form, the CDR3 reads TGTGCCAGCAGCTGGACTCGTAGCACAGATACGCAGTATTTT. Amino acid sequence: CASSWTRSTDTQYF.